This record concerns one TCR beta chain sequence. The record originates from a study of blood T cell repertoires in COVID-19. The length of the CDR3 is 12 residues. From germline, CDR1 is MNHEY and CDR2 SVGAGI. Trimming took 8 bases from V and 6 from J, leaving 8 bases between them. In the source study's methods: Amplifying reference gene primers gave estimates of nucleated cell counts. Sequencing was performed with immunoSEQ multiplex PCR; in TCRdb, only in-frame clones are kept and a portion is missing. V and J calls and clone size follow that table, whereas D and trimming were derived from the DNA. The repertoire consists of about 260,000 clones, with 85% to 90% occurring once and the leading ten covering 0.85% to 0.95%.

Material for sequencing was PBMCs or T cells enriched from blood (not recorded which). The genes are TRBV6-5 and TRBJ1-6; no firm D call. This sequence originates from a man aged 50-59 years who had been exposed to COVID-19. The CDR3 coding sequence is TGTGCCAGCCGCAGATCTAATTCACCCCTCCACTTT. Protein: CASRRSNSPLHF.